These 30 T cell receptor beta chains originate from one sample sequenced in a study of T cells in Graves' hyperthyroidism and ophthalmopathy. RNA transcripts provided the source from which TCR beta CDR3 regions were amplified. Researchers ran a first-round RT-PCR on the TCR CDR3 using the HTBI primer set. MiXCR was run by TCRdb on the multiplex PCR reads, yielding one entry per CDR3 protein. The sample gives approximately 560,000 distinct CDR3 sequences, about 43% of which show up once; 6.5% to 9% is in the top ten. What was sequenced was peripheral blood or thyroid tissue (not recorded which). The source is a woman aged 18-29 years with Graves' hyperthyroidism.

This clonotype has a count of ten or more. In DNA form, the CDR3 reads TGTGCCAGCAGGGAAGGATCGGAGGCCAATCAGCCCCAGCATTTT. Its protein product is CASREGSEANQPQHF. V is TRBV12-3 or TRBV12-4 and J is TRBJ1-5; D remains ambiguous. Deletions cut 6 bases from V and 3 bases from J, with 15 bases between. The CDR3 runs to 15 residues.

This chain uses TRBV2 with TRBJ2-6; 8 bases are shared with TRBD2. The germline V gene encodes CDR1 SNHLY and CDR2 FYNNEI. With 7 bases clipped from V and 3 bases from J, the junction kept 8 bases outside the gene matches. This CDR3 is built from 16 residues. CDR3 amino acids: CASTPAGVGGANVLTF. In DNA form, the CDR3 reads TGTGCCAGCACGCCAGCGGGAGTAGGTGGGGCCAACGTCCTGACTTTC.

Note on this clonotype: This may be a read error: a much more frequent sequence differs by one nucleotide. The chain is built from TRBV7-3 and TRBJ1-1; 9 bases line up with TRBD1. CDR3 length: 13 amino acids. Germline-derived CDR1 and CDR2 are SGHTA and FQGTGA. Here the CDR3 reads CVSSPTGGTEAFF. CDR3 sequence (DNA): TGTGTCAGCAGCCCGACAGGGGGAACTGAAGCTTTCTTT.

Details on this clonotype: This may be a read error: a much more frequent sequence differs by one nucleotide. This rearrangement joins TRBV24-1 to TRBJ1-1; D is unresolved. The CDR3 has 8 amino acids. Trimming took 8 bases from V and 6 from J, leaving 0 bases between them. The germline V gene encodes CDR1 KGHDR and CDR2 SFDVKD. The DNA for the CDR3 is TGTGCCACCACTGAAGCTTTCTTT. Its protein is CATTEAFF.

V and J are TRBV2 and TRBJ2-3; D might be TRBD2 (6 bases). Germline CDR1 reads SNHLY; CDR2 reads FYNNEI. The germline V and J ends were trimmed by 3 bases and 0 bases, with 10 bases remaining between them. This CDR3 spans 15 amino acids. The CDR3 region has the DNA TGTGCCAGCAGTGATCGGGACTGGAGCACAGATACGCAGTATTTT. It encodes CASSDRDWSTDTQYF. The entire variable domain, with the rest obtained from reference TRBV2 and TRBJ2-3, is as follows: EPEVTQTPSHQVTQMGQEVILRCVPISNHLYFYWYRQILGQKVEFLVSFYNNEISEKSEIFDDQFSVERPDGSNFTLKIRSTKLEDSAMYFCASSDRDWSTDTQYFGPGTRLTVL.

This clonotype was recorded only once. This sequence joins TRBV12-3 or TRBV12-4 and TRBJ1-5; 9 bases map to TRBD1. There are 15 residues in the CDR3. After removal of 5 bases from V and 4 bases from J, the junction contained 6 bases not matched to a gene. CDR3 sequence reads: CASSKGTGWNQPQHF. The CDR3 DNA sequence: TGTGCCAGCAGTAAAGGGACAGGGTGGAATCAGCCCCAGCATTTT.

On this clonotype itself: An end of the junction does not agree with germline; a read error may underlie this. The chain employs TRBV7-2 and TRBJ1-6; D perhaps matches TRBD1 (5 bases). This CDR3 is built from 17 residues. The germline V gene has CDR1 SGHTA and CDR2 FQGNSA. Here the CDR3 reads CASSYAPPGTANSPLHF. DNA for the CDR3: TGCGCCAGCAGCTACGCCCCGCCGGGGACGGCAAATTCACCCCTCCACTTT.

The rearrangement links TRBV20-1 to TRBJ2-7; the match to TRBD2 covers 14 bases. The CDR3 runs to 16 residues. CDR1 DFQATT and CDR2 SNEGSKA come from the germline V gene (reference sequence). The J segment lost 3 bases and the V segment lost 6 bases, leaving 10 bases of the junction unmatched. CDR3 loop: CSAPGTSGSLFYEQYF. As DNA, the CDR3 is TGCAGTGCCCCCGGGACTAGCGGGAGCTTATTCTACGAGCAGTACTTC.

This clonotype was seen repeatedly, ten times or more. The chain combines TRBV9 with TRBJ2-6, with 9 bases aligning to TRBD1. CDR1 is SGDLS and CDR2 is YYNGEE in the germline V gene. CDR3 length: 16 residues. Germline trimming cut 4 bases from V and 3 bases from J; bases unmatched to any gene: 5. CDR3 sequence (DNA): TGTGCCAGCAGCTCAACAGGGGGCAATGGGGCCAACGTCCTGACTTTC. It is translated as CASSSTGGNGANVLTF.

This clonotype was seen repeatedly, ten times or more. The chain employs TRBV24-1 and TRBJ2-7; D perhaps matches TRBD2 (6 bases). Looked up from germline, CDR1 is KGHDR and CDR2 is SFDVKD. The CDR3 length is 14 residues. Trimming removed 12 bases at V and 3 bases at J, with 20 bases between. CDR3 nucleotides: TGTGCCTCCATGTCGACCGGGAGTGACTACGAGCAGTACTTC. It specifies CASMSTGSDYEQYF.

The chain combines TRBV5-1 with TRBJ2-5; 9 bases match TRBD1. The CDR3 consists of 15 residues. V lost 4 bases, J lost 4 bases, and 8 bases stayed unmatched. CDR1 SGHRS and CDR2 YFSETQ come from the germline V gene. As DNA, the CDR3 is TGCGCCAGCAGCCCTTACCCGGGACAGGGAGAGACCCAGTACTTC. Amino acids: CASSPYPGQGETQYF.

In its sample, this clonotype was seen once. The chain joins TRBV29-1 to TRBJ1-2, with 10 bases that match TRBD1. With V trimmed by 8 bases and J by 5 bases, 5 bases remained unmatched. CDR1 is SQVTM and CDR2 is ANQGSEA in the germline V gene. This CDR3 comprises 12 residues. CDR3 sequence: CSLGQGIYGYTF. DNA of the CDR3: TGCAGCTTGGGACAGGGGATTTATGGCTACACCTTC. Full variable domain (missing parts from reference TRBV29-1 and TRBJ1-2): SAVISQKPSRDICQRGTSLTIQCQVDSQVTMMFWYRQQPGQSLTLIATANQGSEATYESGFVIDKFPISRPNLTFSTLTVSNMSPEDSSIYLCSLGQGIYGYTFGSGTRLTVV.

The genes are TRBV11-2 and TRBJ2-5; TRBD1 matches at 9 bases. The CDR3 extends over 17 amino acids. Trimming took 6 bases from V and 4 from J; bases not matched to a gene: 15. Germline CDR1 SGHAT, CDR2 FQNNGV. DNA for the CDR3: TGTGCCAGCAGTGGCCTGGGGGGACAGGGAACTTCAGAGACCCAGTACTTC. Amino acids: CASSGLGGQGTSETQYF.

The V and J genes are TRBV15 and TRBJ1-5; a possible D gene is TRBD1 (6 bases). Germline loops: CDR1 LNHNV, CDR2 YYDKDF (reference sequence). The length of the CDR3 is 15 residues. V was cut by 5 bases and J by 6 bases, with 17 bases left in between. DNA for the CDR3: TGTGCCACCAGCCCAGCGGACAGCAGAGCTCAGCCCCAGCATTTT. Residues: CATSPADSRAQPQHF.

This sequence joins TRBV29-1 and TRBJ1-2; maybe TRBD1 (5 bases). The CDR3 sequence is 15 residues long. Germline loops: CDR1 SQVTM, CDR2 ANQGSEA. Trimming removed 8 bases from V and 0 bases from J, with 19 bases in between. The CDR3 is CSSFRTRGSNYGYTF. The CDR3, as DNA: TGCAGCAGTTTCAGGACTAGGGGATCTAACTATGGCTACACCTTC. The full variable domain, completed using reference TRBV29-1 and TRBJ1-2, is SAVISQKPSRDICQRGTSLTIQCQVDSQVTMMFWYRQQPGQSLTLIATANQGSEATYESGFVIDKFPISRPNLTFSTLTVSNMSPEDSSIYLCSSFRTRGSNYGYTFGSGTRLTVV.

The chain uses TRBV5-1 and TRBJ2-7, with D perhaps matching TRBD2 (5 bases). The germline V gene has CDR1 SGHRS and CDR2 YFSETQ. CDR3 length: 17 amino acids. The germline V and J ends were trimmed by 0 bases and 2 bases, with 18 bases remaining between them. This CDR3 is CASSLEADASTAYEQYF. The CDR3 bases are TGCGCCAGCAGCTTGGAGGCGGATGCTAGCACTGCCTACGAGCAGTACTTC.

The DNA for the CDR3 is TGCAGCGTTGTTGGGGGAAACACCATATATTTT. Its translation is CSVVGGNTIYF. This chain joins TRBV29-1 and TRBJ1-3; D gene ambiguous. The germline V gene encodes CDR1 SQVTM and CDR2 ANQGSEA. The length of the CDR3 is 11 residues. Between the trimmed V and J ends, which lost 4 bases and 4 bases, there was a span of 5 bases.

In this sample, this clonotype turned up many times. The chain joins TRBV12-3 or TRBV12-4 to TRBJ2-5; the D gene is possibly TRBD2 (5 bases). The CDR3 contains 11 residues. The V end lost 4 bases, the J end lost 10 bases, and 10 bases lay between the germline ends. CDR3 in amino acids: CASSSARDQYF. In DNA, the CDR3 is TGTGCCAGCAGTTCCGCGAGGGACCAGTACTTC.

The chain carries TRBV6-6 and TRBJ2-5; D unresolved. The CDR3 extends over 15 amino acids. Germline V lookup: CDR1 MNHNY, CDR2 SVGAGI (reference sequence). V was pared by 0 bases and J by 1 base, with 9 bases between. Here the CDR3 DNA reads TGTGCCAGCAGTTACTCGATTGGCACCCAAGAGACCCAGTACTTC. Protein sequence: CASSYSIGTQETQYF.

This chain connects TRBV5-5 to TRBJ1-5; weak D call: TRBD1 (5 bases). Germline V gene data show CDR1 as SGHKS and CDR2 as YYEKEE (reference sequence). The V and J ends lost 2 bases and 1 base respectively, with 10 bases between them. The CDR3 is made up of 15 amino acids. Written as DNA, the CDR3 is TGTGCCAGCAGCTTCCAGGGTTCGAGCAATCAGCCCCAGCATTTT. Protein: CASSFQGSSNQPQHF.

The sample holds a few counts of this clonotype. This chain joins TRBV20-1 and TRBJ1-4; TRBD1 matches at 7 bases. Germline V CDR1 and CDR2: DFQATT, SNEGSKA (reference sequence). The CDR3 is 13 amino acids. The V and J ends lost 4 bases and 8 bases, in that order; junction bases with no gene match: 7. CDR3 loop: CSAKDRRREKLFF. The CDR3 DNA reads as TGCAGTGCTAAGGACAGGAGGAGAGAAAAACTGTTTTTT.

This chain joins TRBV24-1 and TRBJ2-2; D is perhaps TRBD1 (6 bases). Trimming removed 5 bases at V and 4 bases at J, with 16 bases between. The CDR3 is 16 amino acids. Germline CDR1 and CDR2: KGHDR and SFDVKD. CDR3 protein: CATSGLGAPGTGELFF. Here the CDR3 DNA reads TGTGCCACCAGTGGGTTGGGGGCGCCCGGCACCGGGGAGCTGTTTTTT.

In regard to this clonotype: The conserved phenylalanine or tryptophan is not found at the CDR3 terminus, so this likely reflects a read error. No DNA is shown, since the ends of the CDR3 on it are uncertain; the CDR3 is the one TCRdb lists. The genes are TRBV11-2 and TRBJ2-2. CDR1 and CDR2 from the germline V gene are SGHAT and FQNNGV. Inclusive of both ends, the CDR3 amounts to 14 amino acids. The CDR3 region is CASSFGDNTGELFA.

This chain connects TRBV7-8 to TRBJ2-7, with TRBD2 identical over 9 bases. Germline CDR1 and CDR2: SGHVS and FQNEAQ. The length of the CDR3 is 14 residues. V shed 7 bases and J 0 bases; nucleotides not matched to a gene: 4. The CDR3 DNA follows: TGTGCCAGCACGTTTAGCGGGAGCTCCTACGAGCAGTACTTC. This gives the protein CASTFSGSSYEQYF.

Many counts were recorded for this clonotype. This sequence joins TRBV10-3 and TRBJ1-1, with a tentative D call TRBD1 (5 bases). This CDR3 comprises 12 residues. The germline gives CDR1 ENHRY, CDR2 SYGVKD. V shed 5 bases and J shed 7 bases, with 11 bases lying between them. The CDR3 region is CAISPVGVEAFF. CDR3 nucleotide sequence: TGTGCCATCAGTCCCGTAGGGGTTGAAGCTTTCTTT.

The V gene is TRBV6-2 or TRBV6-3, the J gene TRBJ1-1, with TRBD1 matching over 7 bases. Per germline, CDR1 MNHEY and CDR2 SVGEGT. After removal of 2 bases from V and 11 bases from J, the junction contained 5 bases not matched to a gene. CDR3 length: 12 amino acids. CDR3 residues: CASSYPTGSAFF. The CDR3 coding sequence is TGTGCCAGCAGTTACCCGACAGGGTCCGCTTTCTTT.

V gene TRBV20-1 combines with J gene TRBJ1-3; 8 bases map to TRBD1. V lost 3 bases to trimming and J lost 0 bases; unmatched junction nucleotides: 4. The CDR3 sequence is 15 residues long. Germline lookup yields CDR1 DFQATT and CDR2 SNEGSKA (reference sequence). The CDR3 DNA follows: TGCAGTGCTAGGGCTACAGGGGGCTCTGGAAACACCATATATTTT. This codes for CSARATGGSGNTIYF.

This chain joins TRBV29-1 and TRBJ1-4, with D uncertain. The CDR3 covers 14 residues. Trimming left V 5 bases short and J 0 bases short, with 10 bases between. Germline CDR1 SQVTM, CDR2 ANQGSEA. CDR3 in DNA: TGCAGCGTTCGGGCCGCAGCAACTAATGAAAAACTGTTTTTT. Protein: CSVRAAATNEKLFF.

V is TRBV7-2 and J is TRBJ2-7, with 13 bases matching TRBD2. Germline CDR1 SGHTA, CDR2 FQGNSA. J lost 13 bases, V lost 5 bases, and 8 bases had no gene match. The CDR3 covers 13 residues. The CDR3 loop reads CTSSPGLAGDRYF. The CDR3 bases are TGTACCAGCAGCCCTGGACTAGCGGGAGATCGATACTTC. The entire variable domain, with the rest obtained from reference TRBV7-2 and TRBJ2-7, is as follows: GAGVSQSPSNKVTEKGKDVELRCDPISGHTALYWYRQSLGQGLEFLIYFQGNSAPDKSGLPSDRFSAERTGGSVSTLTIQRTQQEDSAVYLCTSSPGLAGDRYFGPGTRLTVT.

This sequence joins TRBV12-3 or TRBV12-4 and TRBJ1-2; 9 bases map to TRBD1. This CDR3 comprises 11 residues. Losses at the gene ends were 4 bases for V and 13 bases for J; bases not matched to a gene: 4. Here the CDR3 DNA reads TGTGCCAGCAGTTGGACAGGGGCCCTCACCTTC. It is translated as CASSWTGALTF.